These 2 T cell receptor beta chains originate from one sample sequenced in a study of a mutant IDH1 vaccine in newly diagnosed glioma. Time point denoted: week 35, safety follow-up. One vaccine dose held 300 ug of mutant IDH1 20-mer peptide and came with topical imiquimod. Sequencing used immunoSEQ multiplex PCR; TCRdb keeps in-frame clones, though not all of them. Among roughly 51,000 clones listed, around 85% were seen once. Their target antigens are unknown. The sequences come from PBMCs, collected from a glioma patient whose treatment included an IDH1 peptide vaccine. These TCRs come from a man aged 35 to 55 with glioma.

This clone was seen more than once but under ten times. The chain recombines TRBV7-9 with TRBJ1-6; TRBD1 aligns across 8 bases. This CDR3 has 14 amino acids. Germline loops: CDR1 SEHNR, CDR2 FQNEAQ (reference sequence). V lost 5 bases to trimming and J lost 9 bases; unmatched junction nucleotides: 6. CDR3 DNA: TGTGCCAGCAGCCCGGACAGGGAAAGTTCACCCCTCCACTTT. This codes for CASSPDRESSPLHF.

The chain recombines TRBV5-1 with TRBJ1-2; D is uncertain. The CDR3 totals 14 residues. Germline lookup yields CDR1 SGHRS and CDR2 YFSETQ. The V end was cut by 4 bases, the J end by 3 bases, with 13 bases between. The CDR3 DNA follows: TGCGCCAGCAGCCTAAGCCCGGACGACTATGGCTACACCTTC. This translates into CASSLSPDDYGYTF.